The 30 T cell receptor beta chains listed next were all sequenced from one sample in a study of CD8+CD57+ T cells in acquired aplastic anemia. TCR beta VDJ combinations and CDR3 sequences were profiled from genomic DNA. MiXCR was run by TCRdb on the reads, yielding one entry per CDR3 protein. The sample shows roughly 180,000 distinct CDR3 sequences, approximately 48% of them seen only once. Flow cytometry had shown expanded CD8+CD57+ cells in the patients chosen for sequencing. The sequenced sample consisted of sorted CD4+, CD8+, or CD8+CD57+ T cells (not recorded which) from PBMCs. The receptors were gathered from a human donor with aplastic anemia.

The chain has TRBV9 and TRBJ1-1, with no clear D. Germline V CDR1 and CDR2: SGDLS, YYNGEE. The CDR3 is 15 residues long. V lost 3 bases and J 3 bases, leaving 15 bases between the germline ends. For the CDR3, the DNA is TGTGCCAGCAGCGCCAGTCTGCGGCGGGACACTGAAGCTTTCTTT. This encodes CASSASLRRDTEAFF.

This clonotype was counted at least ten times. This rearrangement joins TRBV4-1 to TRBJ2-7; possibly TRBD1 for D (6 bases). Per germline, CDR1 MGHRA and CDR2 YSYEKL. V lost 1 base, J lost 4 bases, and 11 bases lay in between. The length of the CDR3 is 14 residues. The DNA for the CDR3 is TGCGCCAGCAGCCAAGTGGGACATGGGTACGAGCAGTACTTC. As protein: CASSQVGHGYEQYF.

V is TRBV2 and J is TRBJ2-5; 7 bases agree with TRBD1. V was pared by 4 bases and J by 3 bases, with 11 bases of the junction left unmatched. CDR3 length: 16 amino acids. CDR1 is SNHLY and CDR2 is FYNNEI in the germline V gene. DNA of the CDR3: TGTGCCAGCAGTGGACACAGGGGTCAAGGTGAAGAGACCCAGTACTTC. Encoded protein: CASSGHRGQGEETQYF. Looking up the rest from reference TRBV2 and TRBJ2-5 gives the full variable domain: EPEVTQTPSHQVTQMGQEVILRCVPISNHLYFYWYRQILGQKVEFLVSFYNNEISEKSEIFDDQFSVERPDGSNFTLKIRSTKLEDSAMYFCASSGHRGQGEETQYFGPGTRLLVL.

About this clonotype itself: Mismatch with germline at one junction end may stem from a read error. CDR3 coding DNA: TGTGCCAGCCTAACCAGTACAAGGGTGGGAGCTTCACTCCTCCACTTT. Translated, it gives CASLTSTRVGASLLHF. The chain recombines TRBV11-2 with TRBJ1-6; unclear D gene. Germline V gene sequence: CDR1 SGHAT, CDR2 FQNNGV. This CDR3 is 16 amino acids long.

J is TRBJ2-7 and V is TRBV20-1, with 9 bases lining up with TRBD1. V gave up 4 bases and J gave up 2 bases; unmatched junction bases: 6. The germline V gene has CDR1 DFQATT and CDR2 SNEGSKA (reference sequence). The CDR3 consists of 14 residues. Written as DNA, the CDR3 is TGCAGTGCTATAAAGTGGGACAGGGCCTACGAGCAGTACTTC. Protein: CSAIKWDRAYEQYF.

This clonotype came up many times. This chain links TRBV19 with TRBJ2-7; TRBD1 is a possible D gene (6 bases). Per the germline V gene, CDR1 is LNHDA and CDR2 is SQIVND (reference sequence). V gave up 6 bases and J gave up 2 bases, with 11 bases separating them. The CDR3 has 13 residues. The DNA of the CDR3 is TGTGCCAGTAGACAGGGAATAGCCTACGAGCAGTACTTC. Translation gives CASRQGIAYEQYF.

This clonotype occurred once. A junction boundary mismatches the germline segment, possibly from a read error. The V gene is TRBV24-1, the J gene TRBJ2-2, with 9 bases lining up with TRBD1. There are 16 residues in the CDR3. Germline CDR1 is KGHDR and CDR2 is SFDVKD. The CDR3 spells CASSYPQGQGNGELFF. CDR3 bases: TGTGCCAGCAGTTACCCCCAGGGACAGGGTAACGGGGAGCTGTTTTTT.

This rearrangement joins TRBV7-8 to TRBJ2-7; a possible D gene is TRBD1 (5 bases). Germline CDR1 and CDR2: SGHVS and FQNEAQ. Between the trimmed V and J ends, which lost 5 bases and 7 bases, there was a span of 15 bases. CDR3 length equals 13 residues. DNA for the CDR3: TGTGCCAGCAGCCCTTTAAGCAAGGGGGAGCAGTACTTC. It yields the protein CASSPLSKGEQYF.

This clonotype has just one count. The rearrangement joins TRBV5-1 to TRBJ1-6; perhaps TRBD1 as D (5 bases). Trimming shortened V by 6 bases and J by 9 bases, and 19 bases separated the two germline ends. CDR1 is SGHRS, CDR2 YFSETQ, per germline. This CDR3 region has 15 residues. DNA for the CDR3: TGCGCCAGCACACCAGAAGACAGAAGCAGTTCACCCCTCCACTTT. This translates into CASTPEDRSSSPLHF. The full variable domain, its missing parts supplied by reference TRBV5-1 and TRBJ1-6, is KAGVTQTPRYLIKTRGQQVTLSCSPISGHRSVSWYQQTPGQGLQFLFEYFSETQRNKGNFPGRFSGRQFSNSRSEMNVSTLELGDSALYLCASTPEDRSSSPLHFGNGTRLTVT.

This clonotype showed up just once. The gene calls are TRBV20-1 and TRBJ2-5, with 10 bases fitting TRBD1. The CDR3 is 14 residues long. Germline trimming cut 3 bases from V and 1 base from J; bases unmatched to any gene: 2. Germline V CDR1 and CDR2: DFQATT, SNEGSKA (reference sequence). DNA for the CDR3: TGCAGTGCTAGGGGGGACAGGGGCCAAGAGACCCAGTACTTC. Amino acid sequence: CSARGDRGQETQYF.

V is TRBV19 and J is TRBJ2-2; 9 nucleotides agree with TRBD1. With V trimmed by 5 bases and J by 14 bases, 9 bases remained unmatched. The CDR3 runs 13 residues. CDR1 is LNHDA and CDR2 is SQIVND in the germline V gene (reference sequence). CDR3 region: CASSSGQGLPLFF. The CDR3 DNA reads TGTGCCAGTAGTTCGGGACAGGGCCTACCCCTGTTTTTT.

Regarding this clonotype: The junction does not match germline at one end; this may be a read error. The chain has TRBV20-1 and TRBJ2-2; possibly TRBD2 for D (6 bases). The CDR3 runs 12 residues. The germline CDR1 and CDR2 sequences are DFQATT and SNEGSKA (reference sequence). DNA for the CDR3: TGCAGTGCTCCTCGTACTAGCAATGAGCAGTTTTTT. Its translation: CSAPRTSNEQFF.

This clonotype was detected ten times or more. The rearrangement joins TRBV7-6 to TRBJ2-1; TRBD2 agrees at 10 bases. V gave up 2 bases and J gave up 6 bases; unmatched junction bases: 4. The germline V gene has CDR1 SGHVS and CDR2 FNYEAQ. The CDR3 loop spans 15 amino acids. The CDR3 nucleotides read TGTGCCAGCAGCTTAATGATAGCGGGGGGCAATGAGCAGTTCTTC. Translation gives CASSLMIAGGNEQFF.

This clonotype has a count of ten or more. V is TRBV7-2 and J is TRBJ1-6; D possibly corresponds to TRBD1 (5 bases). V was shortened by 4 bases and J by 5 bases, with 9 bases between the two germline ends. The CDR3 totals 14 residues. Germline assignment: CDR1 SGHTA and CDR2 FQGNSA. The CDR3 loop is CASSSQGNNSPLHF. In DNA, the CDR3 is TGTGCCAGCAGCTCCCAGGGTAATAATTCACCCCTCCACTTT.

V usage is TRBV10-2 and J usage is TRBJ1-2; D call uncertain. Germline CDR1 reads WSHSY; CDR2 reads SAAADI. The V end lost 1 base, the J end lost 2 bases, and 11 bases lay between the germline ends. This CDR3 has 15 amino acids. CDR3 bases: TGCGCCAGCAGTGAGTTCGCGGGAATAAACTATGGCTACACCTTC. Its translation: CASSEFAGINYGYTF.

V is TRBV12-3 or TRBV12-4 and J is TRBJ1-2; D may be TRBD1 (5 bases). Trimming left V 1 base short and J 1 base short, with 19 bases between. This CDR3 has 18 residues. This chain's CDR3 is CASSLVGGRVNFNYGYTF. CDR3 DNA sequence: TGTGCCAGCAGTTTAGTGGGTGGCAGGGTCAATTTTAACTATGGCTACACCTTC.

About this clonotype itself: A clone one base away is much larger, so this may be a read error. J is TRBJ2-7 and V is TRBV19; D is perhaps TRBD1 (6 bases). CDR1 is LNHDA and CDR2 is SQIVND in the germline V gene (reference sequence). The CDR3 totals 16 residues. The CDR3 DNA is TGTGCCAGTAGTATAGATAGGACAGCTAATTCCTACGAGCGGTACTTC. Amino acid sequence: CASSIDRTANSYERYF.

With regard to this clonotype: This sequence may be a read error, since a much larger clone differs from it by one base. This chain links TRBV5-4 with TRBJ1-1; D is perhaps TRBD1 (6 bases). V was clipped by 1 base and J by 3 bases, with 10 bases between them. The CDR3 extends over 14 amino acids. CDR1 SGHNT and CDR2 YYREEE come from the germline V gene (reference sequence). CDR3 protein: CASSLRTVDTEAFF. Written as DNA, the CDR3 is TGTGCCAGCAGCTTGCGGACAGTGGACACTGAAGCTTTCTTT.

This clonotype occurred many times. The genes are TRBV20-1 and TRBJ2-5; 9 nucleotides align to TRBD1. CDR3 length equals 16 residues. Per the germline V gene, CDR1 is DFQATT and CDR2 is SNEGSKA (reference sequence). V was clipped by 6 bases and J by 5 bases; unmatched bases: 16. CDR3 residues: CSASELGQGLTETQYF. For the CDR3, the DNA is TGCAGTGCCAGTGAACTTGGACAGGGGCTAACGGAGACCCAGTACTTC.

The chain combines TRBV7-2 with TRBJ2-5; 12 bases align to TRBD2. This CDR3 has 15 residues. From germline, CDR1 is SGHTA and CDR2 FQGNSA. V dropped 4 bases and J dropped 0; count of bases not matched to a gene: 0. CDR3 DNA sequence: TGTGCCAGCAGCTGGACTAGCGGGGACCAAGAGACCCAGTACTTC. Translated, it gives CASSWTSGDQETQYF. Filled out from reference TRBV7-2 and TRBJ2-5, the complete variable domain reads GAGVSQSPSNKVTEKGKDVELRCDPISGHTALYWYRQSLGQGLEFLIYFQGNSAPDKSGLPSDRFSAERTGGSVSTLTIQRTQQEDSAVYLCASSWTSGDQETQYFGPGTRLLVL.

This clonotype was recorded many times. V usage is TRBV6-1 and J usage is TRBJ2-1, with a possible D match to TRBD2 (5 bases). Germline CDR1 MNHNS, CDR2 SASEGT. With 7 bases removed from V and 3 bases from J, the gap between germline ends came to 10 bases. This CDR3 region has 13 residues. The CDR3 reads CASTDYVYNEQFF. As DNA, the CDR3 is TGTGCCAGCACTGACTACGTCTACAATGAGCAGTTCTTC.

The chain couples TRBV10-3 to TRBJ2-3; possibly TRBD2 for D (5 bases). This CDR3 region has 16 residues. Germline V gene sequence: CDR1 ENHRY, CDR2 SYGVKD. The V end lost 2 bases, the J end lost 1 base, and 13 bases lay between the germline ends. The CDR3 nucleotides read TGTGCCATCAGTGAGCGGAGGTCTTCCGGCACAGATACGCAGTATTTT. Translating it yields CAISERRSSGTDTQYF.

This clonotype showed up many times. This chain connects TRBV19 to TRBJ1-5; no definite D call. This CDR3 has 13 amino acids. Between the trimmed V and J ends, which lost 6 bases and 4 bases, there was a span of 10 bases. Germline lookup yields CDR1 LNHDA and CDR2 SQIVND (reference sequence). The CDR3 region has the DNA TGTGCCAGTAGAAGCCGAATTAATCAGCCCCAGCATTTT. Protein: CASRSRINQPQHF. The variable domain in full, with the rest retrieved from reference TRBV19 and TRBJ1-5, is DGGITQSPKYLFRKEGQNVTLSCEQNLNHDAMYWYRQDPGQGLRLIYYSQIVNDFQKGDIAEGYSVSREKKESFPLTVTSAQKNPTAFYLCASRSRINQPQHFGDGTRLSIL.

This clonotype has ten or more counts. The chain combines TRBV2 with TRBJ2-2; 7 positions agree with TRBD2. Looked up from germline, CDR1 is SNHLY and CDR2 is FYNNEI. This CDR3 is built from 15 residues. V shed 1 base and J 7 bases; nucleotides not matched to a gene: 6. The CDR3, as DNA: TGTGCCAGCAGTGAAGTCGGGGGGAGCGGCGGGGAGCTGTTTTTT. Residues: CASSEVGGSGGELFF.

This clonotype was seen more than once but under ten times. This chain connects TRBV20-1 to TRBJ1-2, with D hard to call. V lost 0 bases to trimming and J lost 2 bases, with 1 base between them. Germline V lookup: CDR1 DFQATT, CDR2 SNEGSKA (reference sequence). The CDR3 is made up of 11 amino acids. As DNA, the CDR3 is TGCAGTGCTAGAGAGAACTATGGCTACACCTTC. This encodes CSARENYGYTF.

This rearrangement joins TRBV20-1 to TRBJ1-6, with D possibly being TRBD1 (5 bases). The CDR3 has 13 amino acids. Germline loops: CDR1 DFQATT, CDR2 SNEGSKA (reference sequence). The V end lost 6 bases, the J end lost 7 bases, and 13 bases lay between the germline ends. The CDR3 is CSAYKGVNSPLHF. CDR3 nucleotide sequence: TGCAGTGCCTACAAAGGGGTAAATTCACCCCTCCACTTT.

This chain connects TRBV19 to TRBJ2-7; D might be TRBD1 or TRBD2, each matching 6 bases. Germline lookup yields CDR1 LNHDA and CDR2 SQIVND (reference sequence). Trimming shortened V by 4 bases and J by 3 bases, and 10 bases separated the two germline ends. There are 13 residues in the CDR3. The DNA of the CDR3 is TGTGCCAGTAGTAAAAGGGGGGTCTACGAGCAGTACTTC. It specifies CASSKRGVYEQYF.

As regards this clonotype: This could be a read error, since a much larger clone is one nucleotide away. V and J are TRBV7-9 and TRBJ2-5, with TRBD2 as a possible D gene (6 bases). This CDR3 has 12 residues. The V end lost 6 bases, the J end lost 12 bases, and 17 bases lay between the germline ends. The germline V gene encodes CDR1 SEHNR and CDR2 FQNEAQ (reference sequence). The CDR3 here is CASSGYRGLKYF. The CDR3 DNA reads TGTGCCAGCAGTGGATACCGGGGGTTAAAGTACTTC.

This chain connects TRBV24-1 to TRBJ2-1, with D perhaps TRBD1 (5 bases). V dropped 1 base and J dropped 8 bases, with 8 bases sitting between them. The germline V gene encodes CDR1 KGHDR and CDR2 SFDVKD. The CDR3 loop spans 13 amino acids. The CDR3: CATSDFGRDEQFF. CDR3 coding DNA: TGTGCCACCAGTGATTTCGGCAGGGATGAGCAGTTCTTC.

This clonotype was observed at least ten times. The V and J genes are TRBV2 and TRBJ2-2; the D is unclear. There are 13 residues in the CDR3. The V gene lost 7 bases and the J gene lost 2 bases, with 8 bases spanning the gap. Germline lookup yields CDR1 SNHLY and CDR2 FYNNEI. CDR3 residues: CASNGRNTGELFF. The CDR3 nucleotides read TGTGCCAGCAACGGCCGAAACACCGGGGAGCTGTTTTTT.